Presented here are 2 T cell receptor beta chains from one specimen sequenced in a study of T cell repertoires in cytomegalovirus infection. Their recognized antigens are unknown. In TCRdb, the reads were re-called with MiXCR into one record per CDR3 protein. The table includes fewer than 650,000 distinct CDR3 sequences, 40% detected once. Here the sequenced sample was cultured PBMCs, taken from culture after CMV antigen stimulation. These receptors all stem from a human donor in good health (CMV status not recorded). Some clones in this sample may be carry-over from other donors' samples.

The chain employs TRBV4-2 and TRBJ1-6; TRBD1 might be the D (5 bases). V lost 3 bases to trimming and J lost 7 bases, with 16 bases between them. The CDR3 spans 16 residues. In germline, CDR1 is LGHNA, CDR2 YNFKEQ. CDR3 bases: TGTGCCAGCAGCCAGTCCGGTTGGGACGAGAATTCACCCCTCCACTTT. This translates into CASSQSGWDENSPLHF.

This rearrangement joins TRBV4-1 to TRBJ2-7; D is ambiguous. Germline V gene data show CDR1 as MGHRA and CDR2 as YSYEKL. Trimming shortened V by 1 base and J by 7 bases, and 8 bases separated the two germline ends. The CDR3 covers 12 residues. The CDR3 spells CASSQGRREQYF. In nucleotides, the CDR3 is TGCGCCAGCAGCCAAGGGCGGCGAGAGCAGTACTTC.